The 6 T cell receptor beta chains below were found in one sample sequenced in a study of CD8+CD57+ T cells in acquired aplastic anemia. For sequencing, patients were chosen who had shown expansion of CD8+CD57+ cells by flow cytometry. Genomic DNA, the template, was used for profiling of the TCR beta VDJ and CDR3. Each CDR3 protein is one row after TCRdb ran MiXCR on the reads. The table records 100,000 to 150,000 distinct CDR3 sequences, over 30% of them present only once. Sequencing was carried out using sorted CD4+, CD8+, or CD8+CD57+ T cells (not recorded which) from PBMCs. Receptors were obtained from a human donor with aplastic anemia.

The chain employs TRBV19 and TRBJ2-1; 9 positions match TRBD1. CDR3 length: 14 residues. Trimming cost V 7 bases and J 5 bases; bases outside gene matches: 6. Per germline, CDR1 LNHDA and CDR2 SQIVND (reference sequence). This chain's CDR3 is CASKRDRVNNEQFF. CDR3 nucleotide sequence: TGTGCCAGTAAGCGGGACAGGGTAAACAATGAGCAGTTCTTC.

Remarks on this clonotype: Given a much more abundant clone one base away, this may be a read error. The chain is built from TRBV12-3 or TRBV12-4 and TRBJ2-1; D is possibly TRBD2 (5 bases). Trimming removed 0 bases from V and 8 bases from J, with 11 bases in between. The CDR3 length is 14 residues. The CDR3 DNA sequence: TGTGCCAGCAGTTTAGCGAGGAGGAAGGATGAGCAGTTCTTC. As protein: CASSLARRKDEQFF.

The chain combines TRBV2 with TRBJ2-7; D may be TRBD1 (6 bases). Germline V gene lookup returns CDR1 SNHLY and CDR2 FYNNEI. Trimming pared 4 bases from V and 0 bases from J, leaving 13 bases between. The CDR3 is 15 residues long. The CDR3 region is CASSVDRRSSYEQYF. CDR3 DNA sequence: TGTGCCAGCAGTGTTGACAGGAGGAGCTCCTACGAGCAGTACTTC.

This clonotype was seen ten or more times. Germline and junction disagree at one end, which may indicate a read error. V usage is TRBV9 and J usage is TRBJ1-3; TRBD1 is a possible D gene (5 bases). Per the germline V gene, CDR1 is SGDLS and CDR2 is YYNGEE. The CDR3 consists of 12 residues. The CDR3: CASSLYRAGRNF. The CDR3 DNA is TGTGCCAGCAGCCTTTATCGGGCAGGGAGAAATTTT.

The V gene is TRBV10-3, the J gene TRBJ1-2; D is unresolved. The CDR3 runs to 15 residues. Germline assignment: CDR1 ENHRY and CDR2 SYGVKD. With 2 bases removed from V and 7 bases from J, the gap between germline ends came to 17 bases. The CDR3 DNA sequence: TGTGCCATCAGTGAGACTAGCGGGAGGACCCCTGGCTACACCTTC. Translated: CAISETSGRTPGYTF.

The V and J genes are TRBV20-1 and TRBJ2-1, with 9 bases aligning to TRBD2. CDR1 and CDR2 from the germline V gene are DFQATT and SNEGSKA (reference sequence). The CDR3 has 18 amino acids. Germline trimming cut 6 bases from V and 3 bases from J; bases unmatched to any gene: 18. This chain's CDR3 is CSATLPSGGPLNYNEQFF. The DNA for the CDR3 is TGCAGTGCCACCCTCCCGAGCGGGGGGCCCTTAAACTACAATGAGCAGTTCTTC.